This paragraph covers one T cell receptor beta chain sequence. Per the authors' pipeline: Amplification from reference gene primers served as the basis for estimated nucleated cell counts. Data came from immunoSEQ multiplex PCR; TCRdb stores just in-frame clones and leaves some out. V and J calls and clone size follow that table, whereas D and trimming were derived from the DNA. The sample has fewer than 250,000 clones; roughly 83% are singletons. Germline V lookup: CDR1 SGHTA, CDR2 FQGNSA. The CDR3 length is 16 residues. V gave up 1 base and J gave up 6 bases; unmatched junction bases: 8. This sample was taken from a study of blood T cell repertoires in COVID-19. Looking at the study overall: Collection of acute and convalescent COVID-19 samples took place in the United States, Italy and Spain. Sources were T cells, B-cell-depleted T cells, or PBMCs; the material itself was cDNA or gDNA.

The TCR sequence derives from a woman aged 50 to 60 with acute or convalescent COVID-19. Sequencing was carried out using peripheral blood. The rearrangement uses TRBV7-2 and TRBJ2-3, with 9 bases that match TRBD2. CDR3 sequence (DNA): TGTGCCAGCAGCTTAGGGGTAGCGGGAGTAACTGATACGCAGTATTTT. Protein product: CASSLGVAGVTDTQYF.